The subject of this entry is one T cell receptor (beta chain). What it binds is unknown. These data come from a study of cytomegalovirus exposure and HLA in healthy donors. Trimming removed 6 bases from V and 7 bases from J; junction bases left unmatched: 7. The germline V gene has CDR1 MNHEY and CDR2 SVGAGI. This CDR3 comprises 15 residues. Amplification used 60 Vbeta primers and 13 Jbeta primers. Some clones are missing from TCRdb's copy, which holds only in-frame ones; the method was immunoSEQ multiplex PCR. This sample has about 180,000 clones, with 70% to 85% found just once. Regarding the study as a whole: Most sequenced TCRs were rare (though some public TCRs occurred in many donors).

The sequence was obtained from a woman aged 40 to 55 in good health and CMV-seronegative. The chain couples TRBV6-5 to TRBJ1-6; 9 bases line up with TRBD1. The sequenced material came from PBMCs. The CDR3 spells CASRQTGGRNSPLHF. DNA for the CDR3: TGTGCCAGCAGACAAACAGGGGGCAGGAATTCACCCCTCCACTTT.